Detailed here is one T cell receptor beta chain. This sample was taken from a study of cytomegalovirus exposure and HLA in healthy donors. The CDR3 sequence is 17 residues long. With 5 bases clipped from V and 1 base from J, the junction kept 9 bases outside the gene matches. Germline CDR1 and CDR2: MGHDK and SYGVNS. Primers for the PCR totalled 60 Vbeta and 13 Jbeta. Clones were sequenced by immunoSEQ multiplex PCR, and TCRdb holds only the in-frame ones, with some missing. Of approximately 160,000 clones listed, over 80% were seen once; the top ten hold 4.5%. The chain recombines TRBV25-1 with TRBJ2-2; 8 bases fit TRBD1. Sequenced material: PBMCs. This TCR came from a woman between 50 and 59 years old in good health and CMV-seropositive. The chain's CDR3 is CASSPDPGTGNTGELFF. CDR3 nucleotides: TGTGCCAGCAGTCCCGATCCCGGGACAGGGAACACCGGGGAGCTGTTTTTT.